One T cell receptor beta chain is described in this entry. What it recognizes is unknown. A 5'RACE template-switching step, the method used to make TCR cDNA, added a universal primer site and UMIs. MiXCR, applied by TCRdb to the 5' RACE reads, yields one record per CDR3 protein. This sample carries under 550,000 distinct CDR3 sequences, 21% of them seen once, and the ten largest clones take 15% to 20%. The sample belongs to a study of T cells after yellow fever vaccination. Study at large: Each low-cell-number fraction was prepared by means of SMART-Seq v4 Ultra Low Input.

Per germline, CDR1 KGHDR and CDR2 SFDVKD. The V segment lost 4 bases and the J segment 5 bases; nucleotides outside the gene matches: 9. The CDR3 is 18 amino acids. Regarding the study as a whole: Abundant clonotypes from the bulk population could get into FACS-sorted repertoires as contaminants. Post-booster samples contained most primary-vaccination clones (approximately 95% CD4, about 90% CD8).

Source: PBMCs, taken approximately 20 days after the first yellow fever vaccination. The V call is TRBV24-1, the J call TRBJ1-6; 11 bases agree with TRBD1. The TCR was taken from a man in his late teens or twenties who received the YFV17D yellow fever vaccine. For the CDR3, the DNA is TGTGCCACCAGTGAGGCCCCGGGACAGGGGGAAAATAATTCACCCCTCCACTTT. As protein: CATSEAPGQGENNSPLHF.